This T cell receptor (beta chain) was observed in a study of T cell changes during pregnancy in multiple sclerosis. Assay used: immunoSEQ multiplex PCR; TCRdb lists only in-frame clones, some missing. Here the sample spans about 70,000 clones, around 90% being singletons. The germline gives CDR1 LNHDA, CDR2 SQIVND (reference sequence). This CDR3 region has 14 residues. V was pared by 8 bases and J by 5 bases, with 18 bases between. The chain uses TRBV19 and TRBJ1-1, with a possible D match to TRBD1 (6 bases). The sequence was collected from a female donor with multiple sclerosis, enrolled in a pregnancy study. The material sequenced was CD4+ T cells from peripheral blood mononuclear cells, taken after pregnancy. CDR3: CASSLQGRVTEAFF. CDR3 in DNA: TGTGCCAGTTCCCTACAGGGACGGGTTACTGAAGCTTTCTTT.